The subject of this entry is one TCR beta chain. Its antigen is as yet unknown. With 60 Vbeta and 13 Jbeta primers, the PCR was carried out. Method: immunoSEQ multiplex PCR; TCRdb's copy keeps in-frame clones and lacks some. The data hold approximately 150,000 clones, with over 80% observed a single time. This sample is drawn from a study of cytomegalovirus exposure and HLA in healthy donors. Findings and caveats of the study: Sequencing depth across donors, presence/absence analyses assumed, was roughly uniform. Association of a missense DCLRE1C variant with TCR beta V- and J-gene trimming was reported in a later analysis.

The length of the CDR3 is 15 residues. Germline V gives CDR1 KGHSH, CDR2 LQKENI. With 1 base clipped from V and 5 bases from J, the junction kept 7 bases outside the gene matches. Sequenced: PBMCs. This receptor was identified in a woman aged 25 to 39 in good health and CMV-seronegative. The V call is TRBV18, the J call TRBJ2-7; TRBD2 matches at 8 bases. The CDR3 spells CASSPRDGGANEQYF. The CDR3 region has the DNA TGTGCCAGCTCACCACGTGACGGGGGGGCAAACGAGCAGTACTTC.